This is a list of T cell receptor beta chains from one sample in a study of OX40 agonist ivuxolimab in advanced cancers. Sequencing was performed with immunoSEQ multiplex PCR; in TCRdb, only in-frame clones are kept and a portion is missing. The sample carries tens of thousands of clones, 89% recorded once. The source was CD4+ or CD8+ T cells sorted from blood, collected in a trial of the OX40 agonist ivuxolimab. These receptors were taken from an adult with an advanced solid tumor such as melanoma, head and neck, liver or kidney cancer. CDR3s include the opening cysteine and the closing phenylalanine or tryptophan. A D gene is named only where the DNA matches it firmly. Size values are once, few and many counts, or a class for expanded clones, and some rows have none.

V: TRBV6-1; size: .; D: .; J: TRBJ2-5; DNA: TGTGCCAGCAGTGACAGGACTTTCGGGGGCCATGAGACCCAGTACTTC; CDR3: CASSDRTFGGHETQYF
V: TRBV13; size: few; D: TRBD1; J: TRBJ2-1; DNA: TGTGCCAGCAGCCCCGGGACAGCCTACAATGAGCAGTTCTTC; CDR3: CASSPGTAYNEQFF
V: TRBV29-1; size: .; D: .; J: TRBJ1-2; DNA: TGCAGCGTTGAAGAAGGAGGGTACGGTGGCTACACCTTC; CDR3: CSVEEGGYGGYTF
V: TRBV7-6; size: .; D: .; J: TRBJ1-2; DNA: TGTGCCAGCAGCTTAGAGCCAGGGGATGGCTACACCTTC; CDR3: CASSLEPGDGYTF
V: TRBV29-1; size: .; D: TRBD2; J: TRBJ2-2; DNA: TGCAGCGTTGCTAGCGGGGTAACCGGGGAGCTGTTTTTT; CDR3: CSVASGVTGELFF
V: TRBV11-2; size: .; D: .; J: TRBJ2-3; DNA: TGTGCCAGCAGCTTAGATCTGGCAGGCTTTACCACAGATACGCAGTATTTT; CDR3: CASSLDLAGFTTDTQYF
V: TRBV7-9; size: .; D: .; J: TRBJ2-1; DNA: TGTGCCAGCAGCTTCCCGCGGGAGCAGTTCTTC; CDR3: CASSFPREQFF
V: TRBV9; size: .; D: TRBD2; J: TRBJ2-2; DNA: TGTGCCAGCAGCGTCCCGGGACTAGCGGGTAACACCGGGGAGCTGTTTTTT; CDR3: CASSVPGLAGNTGELFF
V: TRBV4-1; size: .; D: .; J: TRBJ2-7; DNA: TGCGCCAGCAGCTTCAGGGGTCTAGACTACGAGCAGTACTTC; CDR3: CASSFRGLDYEQYF
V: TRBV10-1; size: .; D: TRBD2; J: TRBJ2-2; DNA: TGCGCCAGCAGTGGATCCAGCGGGACGCAATACACCGGGGAGCTGTTTTTT; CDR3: CASSGSSGTQYTGELFF
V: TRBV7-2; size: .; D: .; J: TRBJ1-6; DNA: TGTGCCAGCAGACGGGGTCGGGATAATTCACCCCTCCACTTT; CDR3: CASRRGRDNSPLHF
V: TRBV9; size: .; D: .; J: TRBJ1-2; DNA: TGTGCCAGCAGCCCATCCGGGACGGAGTATGGCTACACCTTC; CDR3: CASSPSGTEYGYTF
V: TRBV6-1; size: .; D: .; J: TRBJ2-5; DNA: TGTGCCAGCAGTGATGGTTGGGGGGGGCAGACCCAGTACTTC; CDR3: CASSDGWGGQTQYF
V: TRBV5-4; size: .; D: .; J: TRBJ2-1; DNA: TGTGCCACCGTGTCCTACAATGAGCAGTTCTTC; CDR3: CATVSYNEQFF
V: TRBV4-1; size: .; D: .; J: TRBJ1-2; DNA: TGCGCCAGCAGCCAAGATCACAGTGAGGGAGGGAACTATGGCTACACCTTC; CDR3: CASSQDHSEGGNYGYTF
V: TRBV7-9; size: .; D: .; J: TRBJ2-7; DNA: TGTGCCAGCACCGGCGCCTACGAGCAGTACTTC; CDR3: CASTGAYEQYF
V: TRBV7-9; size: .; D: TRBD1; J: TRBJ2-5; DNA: TGTGCCAGCAGCTTAGCGGACAGGGGTTGGCAAGAGACCCAGTACTTC; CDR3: CASSLADRGWQETQYF
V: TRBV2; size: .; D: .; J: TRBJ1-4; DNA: TGTGCCAGCAGGGGGGCCGCGGGAATGAAGGAACTGTTTTTT; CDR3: CASRGAAGMKELFF
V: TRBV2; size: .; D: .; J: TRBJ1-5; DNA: TGTGCCAGCAGTCCAGGCCTAACAGGGATGAGCAATCAGCCCCAGCATTTT; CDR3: CASSPGLTGMSNQPQHF
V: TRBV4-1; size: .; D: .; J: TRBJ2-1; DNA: TGCGCCAGCAGCCAGTCGGGACGGGGCAATGAGCAGTTCTTC; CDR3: CASSQSGRGNEQFF
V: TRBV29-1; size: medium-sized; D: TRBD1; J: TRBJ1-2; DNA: TGCAGCGTCAGGACAGGGGAGAACTATGGCTACACCTTC; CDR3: CSVRTGENYGYTF
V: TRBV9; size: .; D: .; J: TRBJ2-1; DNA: TGTGCCAGCAGCGTCCGGGACGGGGCTAATGAGCAGTTCTTC; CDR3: CASSVRDGANEQFF
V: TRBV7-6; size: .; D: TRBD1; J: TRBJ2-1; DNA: TGTGCCAGCAGCGCCGGGACAGGGCCCTACAATGAGCAGTTCTTC; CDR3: CASSAGTGPYNEQFF
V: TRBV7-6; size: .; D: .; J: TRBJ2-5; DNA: TGTGCCAGCAGCTCCAAAACGGGGGCCGGGGGGACCCAGTACTTC; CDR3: CASSSKTGAGGTQYF
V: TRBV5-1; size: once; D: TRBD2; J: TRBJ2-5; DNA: TGCGCCAGCAGCCGACCTAGCGGGGGCGTTCAAGAGACCCAGTACTTC; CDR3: CASSRPSGGVQETQYF
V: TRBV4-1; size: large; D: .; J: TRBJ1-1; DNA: TGCGCCAGCAGCCAGGGATACACTGAAGCTTTCTTT; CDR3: CASSQGYTEAFF
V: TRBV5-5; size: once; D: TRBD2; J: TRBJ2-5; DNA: TGTGCCAGCAGCCCCGTAGCGGGCCCGGGTGAGACCCAGTACTTC; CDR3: CASSPVAGPGETQYF
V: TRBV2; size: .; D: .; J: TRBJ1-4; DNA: TGTGCCAGCAGTGAAGGAGGAGCTAATGAAAAACTGTTTTTT; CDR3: CASSEGGANEKLFF
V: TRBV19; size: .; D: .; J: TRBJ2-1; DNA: TGTGCCAGTAGTACCTCGGGTTTGAATGAGCAGTTCTTC; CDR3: CASSTSGLNEQFF
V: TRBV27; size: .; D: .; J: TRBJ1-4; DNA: TGTGCCAGCAGCTTAGGAGCTGGGGGTGAAAAACTGTTTTTT; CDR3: CASSLGAGGEKLFF
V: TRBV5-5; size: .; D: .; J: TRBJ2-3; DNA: TGTGCCAGCAGCTTGGGGAGAGCAGATACGCAGTATTTT; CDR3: CASSLGRADTQYF
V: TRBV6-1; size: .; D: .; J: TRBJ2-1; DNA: TGTGCCACCTCGTGGCCAAGGGGAACCTACAATGAGCAGTTCTTC; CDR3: CATSWPRGTYNEQFF
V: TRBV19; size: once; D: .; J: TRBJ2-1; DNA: TGTGCCAGTAGTATCGTAGCGGAGGGTTACAATGAGCAGTTCTTC; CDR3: CASSIVAEGYNEQFF
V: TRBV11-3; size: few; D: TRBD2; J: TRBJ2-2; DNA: TGTGCCAGCAGCTCCTCTAGCGGGAGCTACACCGGGGAGCTGTTTTTT; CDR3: CASSSSSGSYTGELFF
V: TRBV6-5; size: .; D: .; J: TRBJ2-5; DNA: TGTGCCAGCAGTTACCGACGAAGCCAAGAGACCCAGTACTTC; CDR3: CASSYRRSQETQYF
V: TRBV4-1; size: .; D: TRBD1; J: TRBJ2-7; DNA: TGCGCCAGCAGCCAAGATCTAGGGGGCACACGCGAGCAGTACTTC; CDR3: CASSQDLGGTREQYF
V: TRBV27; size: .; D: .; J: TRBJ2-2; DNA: TGTGCCACCCAGGACGGTCGTTACACCGGGGAGCTGTTTTTT; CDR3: CATQDGRYTGELFF
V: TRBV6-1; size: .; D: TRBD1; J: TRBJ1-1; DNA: TGTGCCAGCAGTGAAGGGTACAGGGGGAACACTGAAGCTTTCTTT; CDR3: CASSEGYRGNTEAFF
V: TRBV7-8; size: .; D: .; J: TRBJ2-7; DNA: TGTGCCAGCAGCACCCTATACGGCTACGAGCAGTACTTC; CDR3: CASSTLYGYEQYF
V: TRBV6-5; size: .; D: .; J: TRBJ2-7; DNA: TGTGCCAGCAGTACAGGGTGGTGGCGATCCTACGAGCAGTACTTC; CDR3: CASSTGWWRSYEQYF
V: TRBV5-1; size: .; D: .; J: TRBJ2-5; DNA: TGCGCCAGCAGCTTGCGGGGGCTCCCGCAAGAGACCCAGTACTTC; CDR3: CASSLRGLPQETQYF
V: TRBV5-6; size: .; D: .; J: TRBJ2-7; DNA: TGTGCCAGCAGCTTAGGTTCTAGCCACTACGAGCAGTACTTC; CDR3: CASSLGSSHYEQYF
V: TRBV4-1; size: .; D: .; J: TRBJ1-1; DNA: TGCGCCAGCAGCCAAGTTCGGGGGTTGGGCACTGAAGCTTTCTTT; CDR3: CASSQVRGLGTEAFF
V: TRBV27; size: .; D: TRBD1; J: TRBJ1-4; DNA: TGTGCCAGCAGCAAATACAGGGGGAGTAACGAAAAACTGTTTTTT; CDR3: CASSKYRGSNEKLFF
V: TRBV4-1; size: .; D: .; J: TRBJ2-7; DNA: TGCGCCAGCAGCCAAGCGGACCGCACCTACGAGCAGTACTTC; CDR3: CASSQADRTYEQYF
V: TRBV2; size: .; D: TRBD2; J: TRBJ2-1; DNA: TGTGCCTCAACGCGGGGGGTTCTCGACAATGAGCAGTTCTTC; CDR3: CASTRGVLDNEQFF
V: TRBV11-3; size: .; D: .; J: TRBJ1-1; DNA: TGTGCCAGCAGCTTAGATCGGAACACTGAAGCTTTCTTT; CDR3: CASSLDRNTEAFF
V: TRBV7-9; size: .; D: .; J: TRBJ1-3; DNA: TGTGCCAGCAGCACAGGACTGTCAAACACCATATATTTT; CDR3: CASSTGLSNTIYF
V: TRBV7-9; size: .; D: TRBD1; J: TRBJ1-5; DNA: TGTGCCAGCAGCCATACAGGGGTGGATATTCAGCCCCAGCATTTT; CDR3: CASSHTGVDIQPQHF
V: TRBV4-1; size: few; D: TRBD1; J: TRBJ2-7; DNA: TGCGCCAGCACCACCGGGACAGGTACCTACGAGCAGTACTTC; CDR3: CASTTGTGTYEQYF
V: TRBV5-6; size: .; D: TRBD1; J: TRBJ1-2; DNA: TGTGCCAGCAGCCCTCAAGACAGGGCTCGGGGCTACACCTTC; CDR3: CASSPQDRARGYTF